This T cell receptor (beta chain) was identified during a study of OX40 agonist ivuxolimab in advanced cancers. The overall study: The patients' treatment was ivuxolimab, an agonistic anti-OX40 (CD134) antibody.

The CDR3 has 13 residues. V lost 3 bases and J lost 1; bases outside the gene matches: 1. Germline CDR1 SGHNT, CDR2 YYREEE (reference sequence). The study, taken as a whole, reports: Both blood CD4+ and CD8+ T cells showed clonal growth by week 6 at 0.1 to 3.0 mg/kg.

Data came from immunoSEQ multiplex PCR; TCRdb stores just in-frame clones and leaves some out. The sample has 90,000 or so clones, about 86% seen once. Turning to this clone: The antigen is not known.

The source is an adult with an advanced solid tumor such as melanoma, head and neck, liver or kidney cancer. Sample: CD4+ or CD8+ T cells sorted from blood, taken in a trial of the OX40 agonist ivuxolimab. The gene calls are TRBV5-4 and TRBJ2-7, with TRBD1 matching over 7 bases. DNA for the CDR3: TGTGCCAGCAGCTCGGGACAGTCCTACGAGCAGTACTTC. Its translation is CASSSGQSYEQYF.